This is a list of T cell receptor beta chains from one sample in a study of blood T cells in healthy people across ages. TCRdb ran MiXCR on the 5' RACE reads and lists one entry per CDR3 protein. The sample shows over a million distinct CDR3 sequences, approximately 42% of them seen only once. Sequencing was done on a sample of blood. The receptor set was obtained from a young woman in good health. CDR3s include the opening cysteine and the closing phenylalanine or tryptophan.

TRBV7-9,TRBJ2-1,CASSPRTGFGIAGPYNEQFF
TRBV14,TRBJ1-1,CASSQVPVGTEAFF
TRBV6-5,TRBJ1-5,CASSYRHSNQPQHF
TRBV29-1,TRBJ1-1,CSVLQGMNTEAFF
TRBV4-1,TRBJ1-6,CASSHDPGTGSSPLHF
TRBV10-3,TRBJ1-2,CAISESALGYTF
TRBV10-3,TRBJ2-3,CAISESGGRPSTDTQYF
TRBV27,TRBJ2-1,CASSLSVGGKDNEQFF
TRBV4-1,TRBJ2-1,CASSQDQRGPYNEQFF
TRBV11-2,TRBJ2-1,CASSLVGRGGREIEQFF
TRBV12-3/TRBV12-4,TRBJ2-3,CASSFERSTDTQYF
TRBV20-1,TRBJ1-1,CSARDSRDIGNTEAFF
TRBV2,TRBJ1-4,CASSAQGGDEKLFF
TRBV20-1,TRBJ2-6,CSARRTQGAGANALTF
TRBV29-1,TRBJ1-4,CSVGGADSATNEKLFF
TRBV28,TRBJ2-5,CASSEYRAVAGGETQYF
TRBV27,TRBJ2-4,CASSKGTGGSDIQYF